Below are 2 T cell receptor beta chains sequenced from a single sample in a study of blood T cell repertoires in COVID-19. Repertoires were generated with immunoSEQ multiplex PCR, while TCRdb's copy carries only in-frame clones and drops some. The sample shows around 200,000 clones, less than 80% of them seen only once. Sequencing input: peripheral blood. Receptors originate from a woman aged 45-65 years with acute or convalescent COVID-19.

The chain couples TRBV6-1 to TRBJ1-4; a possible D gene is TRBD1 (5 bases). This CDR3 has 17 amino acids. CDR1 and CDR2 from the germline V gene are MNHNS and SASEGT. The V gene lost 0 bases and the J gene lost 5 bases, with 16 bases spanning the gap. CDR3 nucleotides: TGTGCCAGCAGTGAAGCGGCGGGACTCGACTTCAATGAAAAACTGTTTTTT. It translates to CASSEAAGLDFNEKLFF.

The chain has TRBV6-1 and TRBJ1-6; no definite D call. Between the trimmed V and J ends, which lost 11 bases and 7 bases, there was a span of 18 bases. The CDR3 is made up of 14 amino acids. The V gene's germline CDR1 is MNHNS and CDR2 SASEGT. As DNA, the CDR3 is TGTGCCCCATCTGTAAGTCTACGGAATTCACCCCTCCACTTT. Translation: CAPSVSLRNSPLHF.